Below, one T cell receptor beta chain is given with its context. Its antigen remains unknown. The read ends 3 residues before the CDR3 terminus; that terminus is restored from the germline J gene. Average input was about 1,200 ng genomic DNA for immunoSEQ TCR beta CDR3 amplification. Assay used: immunoSEQ multiplex PCR; TCRdb lists only in-frame clones, some missing. The sample data list about 20,000 clones. The J segment lost 7 bases and the V segment lost 1 base, leaving 9 bases of the junction unmatched. The CDR3 has 16 residues. The germline V gene has CDR1 SGDLS and CDR2 YYNGEE. These data are taken from a study of T cells in women clearing cervical HPV infection. Across the study: Controls gave blood once infection was undetectable; cases at lesion identification. Whole-study results and caveats: Each sample's T-cell count was unknown, possibly confounding richness.

Sequencing was carried out using blood buffy coat. The chain links TRBV9 to TRBJ2-5; 11 bases line up with TRBD2. This clonotype originated in a woman between 18 and 70 years old with a cervical HPV16 infection that either progressed to CIN3+ or cleared (not recorded which). The CDR3 loop is CASSVFPGLAEGTQYF. The sequenced CDR3 bases are TGTGCCAGCAGCGTATTTCCGGGACTAGCGGAGGGGACC. The entire variable domain, with the rest obtained from reference TRBV9 and TRBJ2-5, is as follows: DSGVTQTPKHLITATGQRVTLRCSPRSGDLSVYWYQQSLDQGLQFLIQYYNGEERAKGNILERFSAQQFPDLHSELNLSSLELGDSALYFCASSVFPGLAEGTQYFGPGTRLLVL.